These T cell receptor beta chains were read from a single sample in a study of T cells in Graves' hyperthyroidism and ophthalmopathy. TCRdb used MiXCR to reprocess the multiplex PCR reads, holding one entry per CDR3 protein. This sample has tens of thousands of distinct CDR3 sequences, with about 50% found just once. Sequencing was performed on blood. All receptors come from a woman in her forties or fifties with Graves' hyperthyroidism that later progressed to Graves' ophthalmopathy. CDR3s include the opening cysteine and the closing phenylalanine or tryptophan. The D gene is left open where the match is weak. Clone size is given for some rows only: seen once, a few or many times, or a class if the clone is expanded.

j_gene | d_gene | v_gene | abundance | CDR3nt | CDR3aa
TRBJ2-3 | NA | TRBV20-1 | NA | TGCAGTGCTAGAGACTGGGATCCCACAGATACGCAGTATTTT | CSARDWDPTDTQYF
TRBJ2-1 | NA | TRBV24-1 | NA | TGTGCCACCAGTGGACAGGGAGGAGTTGCCTACAATGAGCAGTTCTTC | CATSGQGGVAYNEQFF
TRBJ2-7 | TRBD1 | TRBV5-8 | NA | TGTGCCAGCAGCCCCGGACAGGGTGACACCTACGAGCAGTACTTC | CASSPGQGDTYEQYF
TRBJ1-6 | NA | TRBV20-1 | NA | TGCAGTGCACCTAACGGTGCAGGGGATTCACCCCTCCACTTT | CSAPNGAGDSPLHF
TRBJ2-7 | NA | TRBV29-1 | NA | TGCAGCTTAGCCGGACACTCCTACGAGCAGTACTTC | CSLAGHSYEQYF
TRBJ1-5 | NA | TRBV24-1 | NA | NA | CATSDGTGGQLRAVLRAGHF
TRBJ2-7 | NA | TRBV29-1 | NA | TGCAGCGCGGAGGCATCCTACGAGCAGTACTTC | CSAEASYEQYF
TRBJ2-1 | TRBD2 | TRBV4-2 | NA | TGTGCCAGCAGCCAAGATATGACGGTAGGCGGGAGCAATGAGCAGTTCTTC | CASSQDMTVGGSNEQFF
TRBJ2-1 | NA | TRBV28 | NA | TGTGCCAGCATGGGGTTAGAGGCGGCTTCCTACAATGAGCAGTTCTTC | CASMGLEAASYNEQFF
TRBJ1-6 | NA | TRBV6-4 | NA | TGTGCCAGCAGTGTGGCCAATAATTCACCCCTCCACTTT | CASSVANNSPLHF
TRBJ1-1 | NA | TRBV6-6 | many | TGTGCCAGCAGGCCGGGGGAGGGCACTGAAGCTTTCTTT | CASRPGEGTEAFF
TRBJ2-7 | NA | TRBV12-3/TRBV12-4 | many | TGTGCCAGCAGTCCTTCGCCCCGGTCCTACGAGCAGTACTTC | CASSPSPRSYEQYF
TRBJ2-7 | TRBD1 | TRBV27 | many | TGTGCCAGCACTCGGACAGGCAGCTCCTACGAGCAGTACTTC | CASTRTGSSYEQYF
TRBJ1-5 | NA | TRBV7-9 | NA | TGTGCCAGCAGCTCCACGGGAGGTAATCAGCATTTT | CASSSTGGNQHF
TRBJ2-7 | NA | TRBV10-1 | medium-sized | TGCGCCAGAGAAGACAGCCCAGGGTTCGGCTACGAGCAGTACTTC | CAREDSPGFGYEQYF
TRBJ2-7 | TRBD1 | TRBV7-8 | medium-sized | TGTGCCAGCACCACCCGAATGGGGACAGGGATGTACGAGCAGTACTTC | CASTTRMGTGMYEQYF
TRBJ1-2 | TRBD1 | TRBV4-1 | many | TGCGCCAGCAGCCAAGATGTCCAGGGGGCCTATGGCTACACCTTC | CASSQDVQGAYGYTF